One sample yielded the 3 T cell receptor beta chains listed below, sequenced in a study of shared clonotypes between healthy human individuals. Selected positively for CCR7 and CD45RO-negative, naive CD8 cells excluded terminally differentiated effector memory CD45RA+ cells. Assay used: immunoSEQ multiplex PCR; TCRdb lists only in-frame clones, some missing. The data contain about 2.1 million clones, 85% to 95% of them singletons. The sample comprised naive CD8+ T cells from PBMCs. The source of these receptors is a man aged 18 to 30 in good health. Some clones in this sample may be carry-over from other donors' samples.

Points on this clone: The sample holds other DNA sequences that translate to the same CDR3. The chain's CDR3 is CASSYQGSYNEQFF. DNA of the CDR3: TGTGCCAGCAGTTACCAGGGCTCCTACAATGAGCAGTTCTTC. The chain uses TRBV6-5 and TRBJ2-1; TRBD1 might be the D (5 bases). The CDR3 is 14 amino acids. V was shortened by 2 bases and J by 0 bases, with 5 bases between the two germline ends. Germline loops: CDR1 MNHEY, CDR2 SVGAGI.

J is TRBJ2-3 and V is TRBV27; D is possibly TRBD1 or TRBD2 (5 bases each). The CDR3 totals 14 residues. Trimming took off 6 bases at V and 7 bases at J, with 17 bases between the two ends. The germline V gene encodes CDR1 MNHEY and CDR2 SMNVEV (reference sequence). For the CDR3, the DNA is TGTGCCAGCAGCTTCGGGATTTCAGGGAATACGCAGTATTTT. Its protein is CASSFGISGNTQYF.

This sequence joins TRBV6-6 and TRBJ2-7; D possibly corresponds to TRBD1 (6 bases). V shed 7 bases and J shed 1 base, with 11 bases lying between them. The CDR3 consists of 13 residues. The germline gives CDR1 MNHNY, CDR2 SVGAGI (reference sequence). CDR3 sequence (DNA): TGTGCCAGCAACGGACAGATTTCCTACGAGCAGTACTTC. It encodes CASNGQISYEQYF.